These 26 T cell receptor beta chains share one sample of origin, sequenced in a study of blood T cell repertoires in COVID-19. The table came from immunoSEQ multiplex PCR; TCRdb's copy has only in-frame clones and leaves some out. The sample holds about 400,000 clones, approximately 89% seen once. Sequencing used PBMCs or T cells enriched from blood (not recorded which). These receptors originate from a woman in her 30s who had recovered from COVID-19.

The chain is built from TRBV10-3 and TRBJ1-6, with 9 positions matching TRBD1. Germline V gene data show CDR1 as ENHRY and CDR2 as SYGVKD. The CDR3 is made up of 16 amino acids. V trimming: 2 bases; J trimming: 7 bases; junction bases outside the gene matches: 6. CDR3 in DNA: TGTGCCATCAGTGAGGAGGGGACAGGGTACAATTCACCCCTCCACTTT. Its protein is CAISEEGTGYNSPLHF.

This chain uses TRBV30 with TRBJ1-5; 7 bases line up with TRBD1. The CDR3 consists of 13 residues. Germline V CDR1 and CDR2: GTSNPN, SVGIG (reference sequence). V trimming: 3 bases; J trimming: 8 bases; junction bases outside the gene matches: 7. CDR3 in DNA: TGTGCCTGGAGGAGAACCGGGACAGAGCCCCAGCATTTT. As protein: CAWRRTGTEPQHF. Combining the CDR3 with reference TRBV30 and TRBJ1-5 gives the whole variable domain SQTIHQWPATLVQPVGSPLSLECTVEGTSNPNLYWYRQAAGRGLQLLFYSVGIGQISSEVPQNLSASRPQDRQFILSSKKLLLSDSGFYLCAWRRTGTEPQHFGDGTRLSIL.

The genes are TRBV19 and TRBJ1-2, with D possibly TRBD1 on 5 matching bases. The CDR3 runs to 13 residues. CDR1 LNHDA and CDR2 SQIVND come from the germline V gene (reference sequence). V was shortened by 6 bases and J by 2 bases, with 10 bases between the two germline ends. The CDR3 reads CASSGGTNYGYTF. As DNA, the CDR3 is TGTGCCAGTAGCGGCGGGACCAACTATGGCTACACCTTC. The full variable domain, completed using reference TRBV19 and TRBJ1-2, is DGGITQSPKYLFRKEGQNVTLSCEQNLNHDAMYWYRQDPGQGLRLIYYSQIVNDFQKGDIAEGYSVSREKKESFPLTVTSAQKNPTAFYLCASSGGTNYGYTFGSGTRLTVV.

The chain couples TRBV5-1 to TRBJ2-7; 8 bases are shared with TRBD2. V was pared by 0 bases and J by 3 bases, with 2 bases of the junction left unmatched. CDR3 size: 14 residues. Looked up from germline, CDR1 is SGHRS and CDR2 is YFSETQ. The CDR3 bases are TGCGCCAGCAGCTTGGCCGGGAGGGGCTACGAGCAGTACTTC. The encoded protein is CASSLAGRGYEQYF. The full variable domain, completed using reference TRBV5-1 and TRBJ2-7, is KAGVTQTPRYLIKTRGQQVTLSCSPISGHRSVSWYQQTPGQGLQFLFEYFSETQRNKGNFPGRFSGRQFSNSRSEMNVSTLELGDSALYLCASSLAGRGYEQYFGPGTRLTVT.

The CDR3 DNA is TGTGCCAGCAGTTTAGACAGGGGTGGAAACACCATATATTTT. Encoded protein: CASSLDRGGNTIYF. The chain uses TRBV28 and TRBJ1-3; TRBD1 aligns across 8 bases. Germline CDR1 reads MDHEN; CDR2 reads SYDVKM. The trim removed 2 bases at V and 3 bases at J, leaving 0 bases unmatched. The CDR3 is 14 residues long.

This clone was counted a few times. This chain joins TRBV5-8 and TRBJ2-1; D gene unclear. V lost 4 bases and J lost 10, with 9 bases in between. Germline lookup yields CDR1 SGHTS and CDR2 YDEGEE. The CDR3 is made up of 11 amino acids. The chain's CDR3 is CASSPLREQFF. The CDR3 region has the DNA TGTGCCAGCAGCCCCCTACGGGAGCAGTTCTTC.

The chain is built from TRBV11-1 and TRBJ2-1; tentative D call: TRBD2 (5 bases). Deletions cut 2 bases from V and 7 bases from J, with 12 bases between. The length of the CDR3 is 14 residues. In germline, CDR1 is SGHAT, CDR2 FQDESV (reference sequence). Here the CDR3 DNA reads TGTGCCAGCAGCTTAACCGTACTAGTAAATGAGCAGTTCTTC. Translation gives CASSLTVLVNEQFF.

The V gene is TRBV7-9, the J gene TRBJ1-1; 7 bases align to TRBD1. The germline gives CDR1 SEHNR, CDR2 FQNEAQ (reference sequence). After removal of 8 bases from V and 0 bases from J, the junction contained 3 bases not matched to a gene. This CDR3 spans 13 amino acids. The CDR3, as DNA: TGTGCCAGCGGGGGACAGATGAACACTGAAGCTTTCTTT. It translates to CASGGQMNTEAFF.

On this clone: Within the sample, other DNA sequences also encode this same CDR3. The CDR3 loop reads CASSYAGGPYNEQFF. In DNA form, the CDR3 reads TGTGCCAGCAGTTACGCGGGAGGTCCCTACAATGAGCAGTTCTTC. J is TRBJ2-1 and V is TRBV6-5; 8 bases are shared with TRBD2. The ends lost 2 bases at V and 2 bases at J; junction bases unmatched: 2. Germline lookup yields CDR1 MNHEY and CDR2 SVGAGI. The CDR3 loop spans 15 amino acids.

The chain links TRBV7-9 to TRBJ1-1; D remains unclear. Between the trimmed V and J ends, which lost 4 bases and 2 bases, there was a span of 11 bases. This CDR3 region has 14 residues. CDR1 is SEHNR and CDR2 is FQNEAQ in the germline V gene (reference sequence). CDR3 sequence reads: CASSSDLGNTEAFF. As DNA, the CDR3 is TGTGCCAGCAGCTCGGACTTGGGTAACACTGAAGCTTTCTTT.

The V call is TRBV5-6, the J call TRBJ1-2, with 7 bases matching TRBD1. J was trimmed by 0 bases and V by 6 bases; bases with no gene match: 5. The CDR3 is 14 residues long. Germline V gives CDR1 SGHDT, CDR2 YYEEEE. The CDR3 is CASTYTGANYGYTF. In DNA, the CDR3 is TGTGCCAGCACCTATACAGGGGCTAACTATGGCTACACCTTC.

This clone was seen a handful of times. The chain is built from TRBV11-3 and TRBJ2-1; 10 nucleotides line up with TRBD2. The CDR3 is 15 amino acids. V trimming: 0 bases; J trimming: 6 bases; junction bases outside the gene matches: 2. From germline, CDR1 is SGHNT and CDR2 YENEEA. CDR3 DNA: TGTGCCAGCAGCTTAGACGGGACTAGCGCCAATGAGCAGTTCTTC. As protein: CASSLDGTSANEQFF. The entire variable domain, with the rest obtained from reference TRBV11-3 and TRBJ2-1, is as follows: EAGVVQSPRYKIIEKKQPVAFWCNPISGHNTLYWYLQNLGQGPELLIRYENEEAVDDSQLPKDRFSAERLKGVDSTLKIQPAELGDSAVYLCASSLDGTSANEQFFGPGTRLTVL.

This sequence joins TRBV10-3 and TRBJ1-2; 8 nucleotides match TRBD1. This CDR3 contains 16 residues. Germline CDR1 ENHRY, CDR2 SYGVKD. V lost 3 bases to trimming and J lost 4 bases; unmatched junction nucleotides: 10. In DNA form, the CDR3 reads TGTGCCATCAGTGAAGGGTGGACAGGGAACTTCTATGGCTACACCTTC. This sequence encodes CAISEGWTGNFYGYTF.

As to this clone: The same CDR3 is also encoded by other DNA sequences in this sample. This chain joins TRBV30 and TRBJ1-1; D is perhaps TRBD1 (6 bases). Looked up from germline, CDR1 is GTSNPN and CDR2 is SVGIG (reference sequence). The ends were cut back, 1 base at V and 1 base at J, with 7 bases in the middle. The CDR3 contains 13 residues. CDR3 protein: CAWSGTENTEAFF. CDR3 in DNA: TGTGCCTGGAGTGGGACAGAGAACACTGAAGCTTTCTTT.

In its sample, this clone was seen once. This rearrangement joins TRBV2 to TRBJ1-1; no definite D call. V shed 6 bases and J shed 4 bases, with 6 bases lying between them. The germline gives CDR1 SNHLY, CDR2 FYNNEI. This CDR3 is 11 amino acids long. As DNA, the CDR3 is TGTGCCAGCAGCTACGCCACTGAAGCTTTCTTT. Amino acids: CASSYATEAFF.

The CDR3 DNA reads as TGTGCCAGCAGCTTGGCAGGGGAGATGAGTGGCTACACCTTC. Amino acids: CASSLAGEMSGYTF. V gene TRBV5-6 combines with J gene TRBJ1-2, with D tentatively TRBD1 (6 bases). Trimming stripped 0 bases from V and 7 bases from J, with 13 bases between. CDR1 is SGHDT and CDR2 is YYEEEE in the germline V gene. The CDR3 is 14 residues long. Full variable domain (rest looked up from reference TRBV5-6 and TRBJ1-2): DAGVTQSPTHLIKTRGQQVTLRCSPKSGHDTVSWYQQALGQGPQFIFQYYEEEERQRGNFPDRFSGHQFPNYSSELNVNALLLGDSALYLCASSLAGEMSGYTFGSGTRLTVV.

Many counts were recorded for this clone. The V gene is TRBV28, the J gene TRBJ1-4; 7 bases are a match to TRBD1. Germline CDR1 is MDHEN and CDR2 is SYDVKM. V gave up 2 bases and J gave up 5 bases; unmatched junction bases: 8. The CDR3 consists of 16 residues. This CDR3 is CASSLTTGTVNEKLFF. The CDR3 DNA sequence: TGTGCCAGCAGTTTAACAACCGGGACAGTGAATGAAAAACTGTTTTTT. Full variable domain (missing parts from reference TRBV28 and TRBJ1-4): DVKVTQSSRYLVKRTGEKVFLECVQDMDHENMFWYRQDPGLGLRLIYFSYDVKMKEKGDIPEGYSVSREKKERFSLILESASTNQTSMYLCASSLTTGTVNEKLFFGSGTQLSVL.

This clone was observed once. This chain uses TRBV2 with TRBJ1-1, with D tentatively TRBD1 (6 bases). With 1 base removed from V and 1 base from J, the gap between germline ends came to 13 bases. The CDR3 has 16 residues. Per the germline V gene, CDR1 is SNHLY and CDR2 is FYNNEI. CDR3 in DNA: TGTGCCAGCAGTGAAGGCCGGCAGGGGAAGAACACTGAAGCTTTCTTT. It codes for CASSEGRQGKNTEAFF. The whole variable domain, remainder taken from reference TRBV2 and TRBJ1-1, is EPEVTQTPSHQVTQMGQEVILRCVPISNHLYFYWYRQILGQKVEFLVSFYNNEISEKSEIFDDQFSVERPDGSNFTLKIRSTKLEDSAMYFCASSEGRQGKNTEAFFGQGTRLTVV.

The chain is built from TRBV3-1 (or the pseudogene TRBV3-2) and TRBJ2-3; weak D call: TRBD2 (6 bases). Germline CDR1 and CDR2: LGHDT and YNNKEL (reference sequence). This CDR3 has 15 residues. Trimming shortened V by 1 base and J by 6 bases, and 14 bases separated the two germline ends. The CDR3 DNA reads as TGTGCCAGCAGCCAAGCCCTCGGGAGAAGTGATACGCAGTATTTT. Protein product: CASSQALGRSDTQYF.

The V and J genes are TRBV5-4 and TRBJ2-3; TRBD2 is a possible D gene (5 bases). CDR1 SGHNT and CDR2 YYREEE come from the germline V gene (reference sequence). CDR3 size: 18 residues. V lost 4 bases and J lost 0, with 21 bases in between. The CDR3 loop is CASSPEITRIASTDTQYF. The DNA for the CDR3 is TGTGCCAGCAGCCCGGAAATTACTAGGATCGCTAGCACAGATACGCAGTATTTT.

V is TRBV5-1 and J is TRBJ1-4; the D gene is possibly TRBD1 (5 bases). Germline V gene data show CDR1 as SGHRS and CDR2 as YFSETQ. Trimming pared 2 bases from V and 5 bases from J, leaving 7 bases between. The CDR3 covers 13 residues. CDR3 bases: TGCGCCAGCAGCTTAAACAGGAATGAAAAACTGTTTTTT. It translates to CASSLNRNEKLFF.

The chain carries TRBV19 and TRBJ2-5; TRBD2 matches at 11 bases. V lost 7 bases and J lost 2; bases outside the gene matches: 15. Looked up from germline, CDR1 is LNHDA and CDR2 is SQIVND (reference sequence). The length of the CDR3 is 18 residues. CDR3 residues: CASTPAGIGTSGQETQYF. DNA for the CDR3: TGTGCCAGTACCCCGGCCGGGATCGGGACTAGCGGACAAGAGACCCAGTACTTC.

This clone was seen a single time. The chain links TRBV6-6 to TRBJ1-1, with D unresolved. This CDR3 spans 14 amino acids. Trimming took 2 bases from V and 4 from J, leaving 11 bases between them. Germline loops: CDR1 MNHNY, CDR2 SVGAGI (reference sequence). The CDR3: CASSYAAAATEAFF. The CDR3 nucleotides read TGTGCCAGCAGTTACGCCGCGGCCGCCACTGAAGCTTTCTTT.

A word on this clone: At one of its ends the junction is not consistent with the germline gene, which may arise from a read error. This rearrangement joins TRBV6-5 to TRBJ2-2; TRBD2 aligns across 10 bases. The CDR3 length is 15 residues. Germline V gene sequence: CDR1 MNHEY, CDR2 SVGAGI. DNA for the CDR3: TGTGCCAGCAGTCCAACTAGCGGGAACAACGGGGAGCTGTTTTTT. Its protein is CASSPTSGNNGELFF.

V gene TRBV2 combines with J gene TRBJ2-7; 12 bases line up with TRBD1. With 6 bases clipped from V and 2 bases from J, the junction kept 8 bases outside the gene matches. This CDR3 is 16 amino acids long. The germline V gene has CDR1 SNHLY and CDR2 FYNNEI. CDR3: CASRMSGTGGPYEQYF. The CDR3 nucleotides are TGTGCCAGCAGAATGTCCGGGACAGGGGGCCCCTACGAGCAGTACTTC.

This clone was detected a few times. The chain joins TRBV27 to TRBJ2-7; 11 bases agree with TRBD2. The CDR3 covers 17 residues. The trim removed 5 bases at V and 1 base at J, leaving 10 bases unmatched. CDR1 and CDR2 from the germline V gene are MNHEY and SMNVEV (reference sequence). The CDR3 loop is CASSPTRLAGLSYEQYF. The CDR3 region has the DNA TGTGCCAGCAGTCCGACGAGACTAGCGGGACTGTCCTACGAGCAGTACTTC.